Listed below are T cell receptor beta chains from one sample, sequenced in a study of CD4 T cells in relation to SARS-CoV-2 and coronaviruses. The method was immunoSEQ multiplex PCR; TCRdb's version includes in-frame clones alone and lacks a portion of them. The data hold around 15,000 clones, with about 73% observed a single time. These receptors have no known antigen. The specimen was CD4+ T cells from PBMCs, cultured in vitro. These receptor sequences come from a human donor in good health. The CDR3 runs from the conserved cysteine through the conserved F or W. The D gene is left open where the match is weak. A clone size is listed for some rows: how often the clone was seen (once, few, many), or a class if it is expanded.

CDR3 length,V gene,D gene,clone size,J gene,CDR3 protein,CDR3 DNA
16,TRBV7-8,NA,NA,TRBJ1-6,CASLGTPPMYNSPLHF,TGTGCCAGCCTCGGGACCCCGCCTATGTATAATTCACCCCTCCACTTT
16,TRBV6-5,NA,once,TRBJ1-1,CASSYTAGVDWTEAFF,TGTGCCAGCAGTTACACGGCAGGGGTGGATTGGACTGAAGCTTTCTTT
15,TRBV21-1,NA,NA,TRBJ1-6,CASRDRTPSNSPLHF,TGTGCCAGCAGAGACAGGACCCCATCTAATTCACCCCTCCACTTT
18,TRBV7-8,NA,NA,TRBJ1-5,CASSFASLTGIGNQPQHF,TGTGCCAGCAGCTTCGCTTCACTTACAGGGATTGGCAATCAGCCCCAGCATTTT
14,TRBV21-1,NA,NA,TRBJ1-5,CASSPGGGYQPQHF,TGTGCCAGCAGCCCTGGCGGCGGGTATCAGCCCCAGCATTTT
13,TRBV29-1,NA,NA,TRBJ2-3,CSVVGGSTDTQYF,TGCAGCGTTGTAGGCGGGAGCACAGATACGCAGTATTTT
13,TRBV3-1/TRBV3-2,NA,NA,TRBJ2-5,CATTGTNEETQYF,TGTGCCACCACAGGGACAAATGAAGAGACCCAGTACTTC
14,TRBV5-8,NA,few,TRBJ2-7,CASSPTGPSYEQYF,TGTGCCAGCAGCCCTACAGGGCCCTCCTACGAGCAGTACTTC
16,TRBV19,NA,NA,TRBJ1-2,CASSIDHQEANYGYTF,TGTGCCAGTAGTATAGATCACCAGGAAGCTAACTATGGCTACACCTTC
13,TRBV30,NA,NA,TRBJ1-1,CAGSQGPNTEAFF,TGTGCCGGGTCCCAGGGACCGAACACTGAAGCTTTCTTT
14,TRBV20-1,NA,once,TRBJ1-2,CSASLTAGPKGYTF,TGCAGTGCTAGTCTGACAGCGGGCCCTAAGGGCTACACCTTC
14,TRBV18,TRBD1,NA,TRBJ2-7,CASSRGQGRGEQYF,TGTGCCAGCTCGCGAGGACAGGGAAGGGGCGAGCAGTACTTC
14,TRBV5-8,NA,NA,TRBJ1-2,CASSPGQTFYGYTF,TGTGCCAGCAGCCCCGGACAAACTTTCTATGGCTACACCTTC
16,TRBV11-2,TRBD2,once,TRBJ2-5,CASSSGTSGSSETQYF,TGTGCCAGCAGCTCTGGGACTAGCGGGAGCTCTGAGACCCAGTACTTC
17,TRBV19,NA,NA,TRBJ1-5,CASSIYGGGYSNQPQHF,TGTGCCAGTAGTATATACGGGGGCGGGTATAGCAATCAGCCCCAGCATTTT
13,TRBV27,TRBD1,NA,TRBJ2-5,CASSRDRAETQYF,TGTGCCAGCAGCCGGGACAGGGCCGAGACCCAGTACTTC
11,TRBV2,NA,NA,TRBJ2-5,CASEGGETQYF,TGTGCCAGTGAAGGGGGAGAGACCCAGTACTTC
17,TRBV5-6,NA,NA,TRBJ1-2,CASSLYTGTITNYGYTF,TGTGCCAGCAGCCTCTATACCGGGACCATCACTAACTATGGCTACACCTTC
12,TRBV7-9,NA,once,TRBJ2-5,CASSRALRTQYF,TGTGCCAGCAGCCGCGCCCTTAGGACCCAGTACTTC
16,TRBV10-1,NA,NA,TRBJ2-1,CASSESDQRAYNEQFF,TGCGCCAGCAGTGAGTCGGACCAAAGGGCCTACAATGAGCAGTTCTTC
14,TRBV3-1/TRBV3-2,NA,NA,TRBJ1-3,CASSQAGSGNTIYF,TGTGCCAGCAGCCAAGCGGGCTCTGGAAACACCATATATTTT
13,TRBV6-5,TRBD2,NA,TRBJ2-2,CVSSGSVTGELFF,TGTGTCTCTAGCGGGAGTGTCACCGGGGAGCTGTTTTTT
11,TRBV29-1,NA,NA,TRBJ1-1,CSVGPNTEAFF,TGCAGCGTTGGTCCGAACACTGAAGCTTTCTTT
16,TRBV6-2/TRBV6-3,NA,once,TRBJ1-1,CASSHRVWKSDTEAFF,TGTGCCAGCAGTCACAGGGTTTGGAAATCGGACACTGAAGCTTTCTTT
13,TRBV12-3/TRBV12-4,NA,few,TRBJ1-2,CASRPQVNYGYTF,TGTGCCAGCAGACCACAGGTGAACTATGGCTACACCTTC
15,TRBV29-1,TRBD2,NA,TRBJ2-4,CSVGRREGAKNIQYF,TGCAGCGTTGGGCGGCGGGAGGGGGCCAAAAACATTCAGTACTTC
13,TRBV5-6,TRBD1,NA,TRBJ1-2,CASSLQGTYGYTF,TGTGCCAGCAGCTTACAGGGGACCTATGGCTACACCTTC
15,TRBV7-8,TRBD2,NA,TRBJ2-5,CASSFNSGTSETQYF,TGTGCCAGCAGCTTTAATAGCGGGACGTCAGAGACCCAGTACTTC
17,TRBV7-2,NA,once,TRBJ2-6,CASSLGLRISGANVLTF,TGTGCCAGCAGCTTAGGACTTCGGATCTCTGGGGCCAACGTCCTGACTTTC
15,TRBV5-8,NA,NA,TRBJ1-4,CASSPGFATNEKLFF,TGTGCCAGCAGCCCAGGGTTTGCGACTAATGAAAAACTGTTTTTT
15,TRBV2,TRBD2,NA,TRBJ2-4,CASSSLAALNHIQYF,TGTGCCAGCAGTTCTCTAGCGGCCTTGAACCATATTCAGTACTTC
16,TRBV12-5,NA,NA,TRBJ1-5,CASGPTLRGPNQPQHF,TGTGCTAGTGGTCCCACGCTTCGAGGTCCCAATCAGCCCCAGCATTTT
14,TRBV6-1,NA,NA,TRBJ1-4,CASSERGSAEKLFF,TGTGCCAGCAGTGAAAGGGGGAGCGCTGAAAAACTGTTTTTT
13,TRBV6-5,NA,NA,TRBJ1-1,CASSLDRNTEAFF,TGTGCCAGCAGTTTGGACAGAAACACTGAAGCTTTCTTT
12,TRBV6-6,TRBD2,NA,TRBJ2-7,CATLGTNYEQYF,TGTGCCACCCTAGGGACTAACTACGAGCAGTACTTC
14,TRBV5-5,NA,NA,TRBJ1-2,CASSLPPGPSIQLF,TGTGCCAGCAGCTTGCCCCCTGGGCCCTCTATACAGCTCTTC